The 11 T cell receptor beta chains given below trace back to one sample, sequenced in a study of cytomegalovirus exposure and HLA in healthy donors. Use of 60 Vbeta and 13 Jbeta primers characterized the PCR. Here immunoSEQ multiplex PCR was the method, and the copy in TCRdb shows in-frame clones only, minus some. The sample yields around 190,000 clones, around 67% seen once. Material for sequencing was PBMCs. The receptors come from a woman in her thirties in good health and CMV-seropositive.

This clone was seen a few times. The chain uses TRBV7-6 and TRBJ2-1; 8 bases line up with TRBD2. Unmatched junction bases numbered 8, after V lost 3 bases and J lost 7 bases. The CDR3 contains 15 residues. The germline gives CDR1 SGHVS, CDR2 FNYEAQ. CDR3 sequence reads: CASSLTAGVLNEQFF. The CDR3 DNA sequence: TGTGCCAGCAGCTTGACAGCGGGAGTTTTAAATGAGCAGTTCTTC.

The rearrangement joins TRBV28 to TRBJ2-7, with no clear D. CDR1 and CDR2 from the germline V gene are MDHEN and SYDVKM. The CDR3 loop spans 12 amino acids. V was shortened by 10 bases and J by 2 bases, with 12 bases between the two germline ends. CDR3: CATRSSTYEQYF. In DNA, the CDR3 is TGTGCCACCCGATCCAGTACCTACGAGCAGTACTTC.

The J gene is TRBJ2-2, the V gene TRBV9, with 9 positions matching TRBD2. This CDR3 is 18 amino acids long. CDR1 and CDR2 (germline): SGDLS, YYNGEE. The V gene end was trimmed by 3 bases and the J gene end by 2 bases; junction bases not matched to a gene: 11. CDR3 DNA: TGTGCCAGCAGCGCGCTGACCGGCCTAGCGGGAAACACCGGGGAGCTGTTTTTT. It translates to CASSALTGLAGNTGELFF.

V is TRBV27 and J is TRBJ2-6, with 10 nucleotides matching TRBD2. Germline V CDR1 and CDR2: MNHEY, SMNVEV (reference sequence). V was clipped by 2 bases and J by 3 bases; unmatched bases: 7. The CDR3 sequence is 18 residues long. The CDR3 DNA reads as TGTGCCAGCAGTTTACGGCTAGCGGGAGCGGGTGGGGCCAACGTCCTGACTTTC. Translated: CASSLRLAGAGGANVLTF.

The gene calls are TRBV7-9 and TRBJ2-7; TRBD1 might be the D (6 bases). The V gene lost 10 bases and the J gene lost 5 bases, with 18 bases spanning the gap. Germline V CDR1 and CDR2: SEHNR, FQNEAQ (reference sequence). This CDR3 is 13 amino acids long. The CDR3 sequence is CATTGQDMHEQYF. The CDR3, as DNA: TGTGCCACCACGGGACAAGATATGCACGAGCAGTACTTC.

V usage is TRBV28 and J usage is TRBJ2-7; D is unclear. With 7 bases removed from V and 9 bases from J, the gap between germline ends came to 19 bases. Germline CDR1 is MDHEN and CDR2 is SYDVKM. The CDR3 covers 13 residues. CDR3 loop: CASTYSTATGQYF. Written as DNA, the CDR3 is TGTGCCAGCACCTATTCGACTGCTACGGGGCAGTACTTC. The full variable domain, its missing parts supplied by reference TRBV28 and TRBJ2-7, is DVKVTQSSRYLVKRTGEKVFLECVQDMDHENMFWYRQDPGLGLRLIYFSYDVKMKEKGDIPEGYSVSREKKERFSLILESASTNQTSMYLCASTYSTATGQYFGPGTRLTVT.

The DNA of the CDR3 is TGTGCCAGCAGGAAGGACAGGGTCACTGAAGCTTTCTTT. Translated: CASRKDRVTEAFF. The chain links TRBV6-1 to TRBJ1-1; TRBD1 aligns across 8 bases. V was clipped by 6 bases and J by 4 bases; unmatched bases: 4. The germline gives CDR1 MNHNS, CDR2 SASEGT. The CDR3 has 13 residues.

This chain joins TRBV12-5 and TRBJ1-2; 9 bases line up with TRBD1. The V segment lost 4 bases and the J segment 7 bases; nucleotides outside the gene matches: 4. CDR1 and CDR2 (germline): LGHNT, FRNRAP. The CDR3 is made up of 13 amino acids. The CDR3 here is CASGSGTGFGYTF. The CDR3 nucleotides read TGTGCTAGTGGTTCCGGGACAGGGTTTGGCTACACCTTC.

This chain connects TRBV5-1 to TRBJ2-5; possibly TRBD1 for D (6 bases). With the DNA end fitting TRBJ2-7 better, the J assignment may be wrong. CDR1 and CDR2 from the germline V gene are SGHRS and YFSETQ. The CDR3 contains 14 residues. The DNA of the CDR3 is TGCGCCAGCAGCTACGACGGGACAAACTACGAGCAGTACTTC. As protein: CASSYDGTNYEQYF.

The rearrangement uses TRBV10-1 and TRBJ2-5, with 7 bases that match TRBD2. The CDR3 runs to 13 residues. Germline V gene data show CDR1 as WNHNN and CDR2 as SYGVQD (reference sequence). J lost 4 bases, V lost 2 bases, and 1 base had no gene match. The CDR3 protein is CASSEASGETQYF. In DNA form, the CDR3 reads TGCGCCAGCAGTGAGGCTAGCGGAGAGACCCAGTACTTC.

The CDR3 sequence is CATKPGVSYEQYF. The CDR3 coding sequence is TGTGCCACTAAACCCGGAGTCTCCTACGAGCAGTACTTC. V usage is TRBV19 and J usage is TRBJ2-5; no clear D gene. With the DNA end fitting TRBJ2-7 better, the J assignment may be wrong. The CDR3 length is 13 residues. The germline gives CDR1 LNHDA, CDR2 SQIVND (reference sequence).